The sample holds a few counts of the clone carrying this T cell receptor (beta chain). Its antigen is not known. The source of the sample is a study of cytomegalovirus exposure and HLA in healthy donors. Overall study: Drawn from HLA-typed donors, tens of millions of unique TCRs were held in an early data release. Notes on the study in general: Later work showed greater clonal expansion in HLA-associated TCR beta chains than in equally common others. One variant, a missense change in DCLRE1C, was linked in a later analysis to TCR beta V- and J-gene trimming. In a later analysis, most CMV-associated TCR beta chains appeared HLA-restricted.

Primers for the PCR totalled 60 Vbeta and 13 Jbeta. The method was immunoSEQ multiplex PCR; TCRdb's version includes in-frame clones alone and lacks a portion of them. This table holds more than 150,000 clones, approximately 80% found once. The V gene's germline CDR1 is SEHNR and CDR2 FQNEAQ (reference sequence). V was clipped by 3 bases and J by 2 bases, with 18 bases between them. The CDR3 is 17 residues long. The rearrangement uses TRBV7-9 and TRBJ2-3, with D possibly being TRBD2 (6 bases). The receptor's source is a young woman in good health and CMV-seropositive. Sequencing was carried out using PBMCs. The CDR3 sequence: CASSLGVERAFTDTQYF. The DNA for the CDR3 is TGTGCCAGCAGCTTGGGTGTGGAGCGGGCATTCACAGATACGCAGTATTTT.